The source of this T cell receptor (beta chain) is a study of blood T cell repertoires in COVID-19. Study in general: The analysed material was cDNA or gDNA that came from T cells, B-cell-depleted T cells, or PBMCs.

The germline V gene encodes CDR1 SGHRS and CDR2 YFSETQ. J was trimmed by 3 bases and V by 3 bases; bases with no gene match: 12. The CDR3 loop spans 17 amino acids. Generated by immunoSEQ multiplex PCR, the TCRdb table keeps only in-frame clones and is missing some. The repertoire holds approximately 150,000 clones, with roughly 84% as singletons. Resolution of symptoms, clearance, or two negative PCRs was present in recovered Cohort 3 donors. The sequencing input was PBMCs or T cells enriched from blood (not recorded which). The V gene is TRBV5-1, the J gene TRBJ1-1; TRBD1 matches at 9 bases. The clonotype comes from a man in his sixties who had recovered from COVID-19. CDR3 loop: CASSWGPDRGGDTEAFF. The DNA for the CDR3 is TGCGCCAGCAGCTGGGGACCGGACAGGGGAGGAGACACTGAAGCTTTCTTT.